This T cell receptor beta chain stems from a study of cytomegalovirus exposure and HLA in healthy donors. Regarding the study as a whole: In vitro experiments confirmed that three CMV-associated chains were specific for CMV antigens. An observed cluster of highly shared sequence variants was recorded as a likely sequencing artifact. In a later analysis, parvovirus B19, influenza, CMV and Epstein-Barr virus appeared linked to several top co-occurrence clusters.

Amplification used 60 Vbeta primers and 13 Jbeta primers. Produced via immunoSEQ multiplex PCR; TCRdb's table is partial and in-frame only. The sample lists roughly 160,000 clones, roughly 80% seen once, with around 2.2% in the top ten. The CDR3 runs to 15 residues. V lost 1 base, J lost 8 bases, and 4 bases stayed unmatched. Germline CDR1 MNHNS, CDR2 SASEGT. A note on this clone: Its cognate antigen is unknown.

Specimen: PBMCs. The clonotype was recovered from a man between 45 and 60 years old in good health and CMV-seropositive. The chain has TRBV6-1 and TRBJ1-6; 8 bases align to TRBD1. Here the CDR3 DNA reads TGTGCCAGCAGTGAAGTTGACAGGGGTGATTCACCCCTCCACTTT. It specifies CASSEVDRGDSPLHF.